The T cell receptor (beta chain) described here comes from a study of spatial heterogeneity in lung cancer. Study information: Sequence detection consistently recorded a greater number of beta-chain than alpha-chain sequences. More than 9.5 raw reads, on average, carried each unique TCR and UMI combination.

Notes on the study in general: Whereas they appeared in blood less at follow-up, ubiquitous expanded tumor TCRs appeared there more at resection.

Concerning this clonotype: Its cognate antigen is unknown.

Unique molecular identifiers tagged every individual TCR cDNA molecule. TCRdb analysed the 5' RACE reads with MiXCR anew, one entry per CDR3 protein. This table holds just under 40,000 distinct CDR3 sequences, 5.8% found once. The time point: sample taken at primary tumor resection. No cells were sorted before sequencing. The whole RNA sequenced was extracted from tumor, nontumor lung or frozen PBMC. The receptor's source is a male donor with early-stage non-small cell lung cancer. The sequenced sample was PBMCs, obtained at surgery.

This CDR3 reads CASSYSRRGSSGANVLTF. The DNA for the CDR3 is TGTGCCAGCAGTTACTCGAGACGGGGAAGCTCTGGGGCCAACGTCCTGACTTTC. V usage is TRBV6-5 and J usage is TRBJ2-6, with TRBD2 as a possible D gene (5 bases). The CDR3 has 18 residues. V lost 0 bases and J lost 0, with 12 bases in between. From germline, CDR1 is MNHEY and CDR2 SVGAGI.